This entry is about one T cell receptor beta chain. The antigen remains unidentified. This entry is derived from a study of graft-versus-host responses after intestinal transplantation. General observations from the study: Individuals carrying graft-donor T cell macrochimerism showed high graft-versus-host to host-versus-graft clonal ratios in allografts.

Here immunoSEQ multiplex PCR was the method, and the copy in TCRdb shows in-frame clones only, minus some. The repertoire holds 90,000 to 120,000 clones, with approximately 86% as singletons. The receptor was derived from a human donor who was the organ donor for an intestinal transplant. Source: unstimulated CD4+ T cells sorted from spleen or lymph node cells, taken before transplant.

The CDR3 nucleotides read TGTGCCGGGACAGGGGAGAGTATTAGCTACACCTTC. This sequence encodes CAGTGESISYTF. This chain links TRBV2 with TRBJ1-2; 10 nucleotides align to TRBD1. The CDR3 spans 12 residues. Germline CDR1 SNHLY, CDR2 FYNNEI. With V trimmed by 11 bases and J by 9 bases, 9 bases remained unmatched.